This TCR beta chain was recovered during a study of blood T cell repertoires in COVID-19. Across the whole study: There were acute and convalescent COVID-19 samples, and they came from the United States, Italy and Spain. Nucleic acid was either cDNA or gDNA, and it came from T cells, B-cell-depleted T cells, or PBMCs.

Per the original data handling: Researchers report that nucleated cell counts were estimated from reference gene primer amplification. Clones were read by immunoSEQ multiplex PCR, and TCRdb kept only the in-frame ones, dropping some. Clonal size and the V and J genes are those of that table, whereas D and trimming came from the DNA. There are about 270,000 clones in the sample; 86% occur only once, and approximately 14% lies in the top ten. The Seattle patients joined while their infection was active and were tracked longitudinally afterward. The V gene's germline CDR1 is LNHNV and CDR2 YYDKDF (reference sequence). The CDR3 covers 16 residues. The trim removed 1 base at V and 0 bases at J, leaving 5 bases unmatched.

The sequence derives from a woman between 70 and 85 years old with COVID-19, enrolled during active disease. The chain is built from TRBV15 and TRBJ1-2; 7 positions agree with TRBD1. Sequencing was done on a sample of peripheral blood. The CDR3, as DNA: TGTGCCACCAGCAGAGCTGGGACAGTTCCTAACTATGGCTACACCTTC. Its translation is CATSRAGTVPNYGYTF.